This T cell receptor (beta chain) emerged from a study of beta chain features in type 1 diabetes (dated by TCRdb to 2017 to 2018). In terms of the full investigation: No differences in mean age, gender distribution, total cell number or subset yield were found between patients and healthy donors. A total of about 100 million sorted cells were examined across all samples, and RNA yield correlated strongly with the number of cells per subset. The study compared TCRB repertoires of sorted circulating CD4+ T cell subsets between recently diagnosed type 1 diabetes patients and matched healthy donors. Naive and central memory subsets were obtained from all 30 or so donors, but regulatory and stem cell-like memory subsets were isolated from only 8 patients and about 8 healthy donors.

The High Capacity cDNA Reverse Transcription Kit was used to reverse transcribe all of the isolated RNA, meaning that expressed TCRB transcripts were what got sequenced. Deep immunoSEQ sequencing was performed on naive, central memory and regulatory T cell samples, with an average of approximately 4 million total reads per sample. Sorted cells were lysed in RLT buffer, and RNA was extracted using DNase-treated RNeasy Micro or Mini kits according to cell number. Each cell subset was processed separately to prevent cross-contamination, with patient and healthy donor samples processed together. Using the immunoSEQ multiplex PCR, TCRB sequences were amplified from cDNA into 87-bp fragments spanning the CDR3 region. Amplicons were sequenced on the Illumina HiSeq platform. From the authors' description of their analysis: Synthetic template baselines were used to correct PCR bias computationally, reads within Hamming distance 2 were collapsed, and singletons that could not be merged were discarded. Reads were aligned to IMGT to assign V, D and J genes, CDR3 length, and insertions or deletions at six rearrangement sites. Within each subset, clonotype counts were normalized to sorted cell number, after which true diversity and Gini coefficients were computed with the tcR R package. The overlap coefficient, calculated on TCRB nucleotide sequences, was used to measure repertoire sharing. As a proxy for the pre-selection repertoire, out-of-frame TCRB sequences from naive cells were analyzed. The clones in this table, taken by TCRdb from immuneACCESS, are in-frame only. Not every clone is retained; where verified, under half of the shortfall comes from an unresolved V gene, and the cause of the rest is unknown. From that table come the V and J calls and clone size; the DNA was used to work out D and trimming. The sample table lists 900,000 or so clones, roughly a sixth of them with a count of one. The ten largest clones capture 0.02% to 0.03% of the sample.

V is pruned by 3 bases and J by 3 bases, leaving 5 bases of the junction without a gene match. CDR1 MDHEN and CDR2 SYDVKM were looked up in the germline V gene. The CDR3, cysteine through phenylalanine, is 15 amino acids long. Of all the DNA, just the CDR3 is kept, 45 bases in frame from base 1. A single peripheral blood draw of about 116 mL on average was collected from each donor into heparinised tubes. A BD FACSAria II and a panel including CD45RO, CCR7, CD25, CD127, CD95 and CD27 were used to sort naive, central memory, regulatory and stem cell-like memory CD4+ T cells. Every sorted population had a purity above 95%. Right away, PBMCs were isolated by Lymphoprep density gradient centrifugation and were stained directly, with no culture step. So that batch effects would be minimized, each experiment stained and sorted samples in pairs, pairing one healthy donor with one patient. The paper as a whole reports these results and caveats: Type 1 diabetes patients showed a moderate but significant shortening of TCRB CDR3 length in all four CD4+ subsets. PCR might favor shorter templates, but patient and control samples were amplified and corrected together, so any skew would affect both groups equally. HLA sub-analyses involved small numbers of individuals, so any influence of HLA type on TCRB rearrangement remained unresolved. The naive, central memory and regulatory TCRB repertoires appeared to resemble one another more closely among patients than among healthy donors. Because cDNA was sequenced instead of genomic DNA, activated cells with high expression could be over-represented, although the groups did not differ in activation or CD3 levels. Patients with type 1 diabetes made fewer insertions and deleted more nucleotides at VDJ recombination sites, implying thymic rearrangement abnormalities.

This clone appeared a few times. No cognate antigen has been identified for it. The sample holds no much larger clone one base away, and base qualities are not on file. The chain links TRBV28 with TRBJ1-2, with 9 middle bases fitting TRBD1. What was sequenced was naive CD4+ T cells from blood. The cell subset or site label here, explained by the study, means: true naive CD4+ T cells. This receptor was identified in a woman younger than 30 in good health. The CDR3 here reads CASSLWTGVDYGYTF. In nucleotide form, the sequence is TGTGCCAGCAGTTTGTGGACAGGGGTGGACTATGGCTACACCTTC.